This paragraph covers one T cell receptor beta chain sequence. Antigen unknown. Germline loops: CDR1 MNHNY, CDR2 SVGAGI (reference sequence). The CDR3 loop spans 13 amino acids. Trimming stripped 7 bases from V and 6 bases from J, with 15 bases between. The data were taken from a study of T cell repertoires in cytomegalovirus infection. Study summary: The authors used CMV epitopes that were HLA-C-restricted (recently identified) and HLA-B-restricted (well studied). TCR beta signatures that were public indicated CMV infection and matching HLA type.

TCRdb passed the reads through MiXCR, listing each CDR3 protein once. The data show 640,000 or so distinct CDR3 sequences, approximately 33% seen once. The sequences come from cultured PBMCs, collected from culture after CMV antigen stimulation. J is TRBJ1-2 and V is TRBV6-6; D perhaps matches TRBD1 (6 bases). This TCR was sampled from a human donor in good health (CMV status not recorded). Some clones in this sample may be carry-over from other donors' samples. The CDR3 loop is CASKGGVHDGYTF. Written as DNA, the CDR3 is TGTGCCAGCAAAGGGGGGGTCCACGATGGCTACACCTTC.